Listed below are T cell receptor beta chains from one sample, sequenced in a study of technical replicates of blood from four donors. Clones were sequenced by immunoSEQ multiplex PCR, and TCRdb holds only the in-frame ones, with some missing. Found here are some 13,000 clones, roughly 94% of them singletons; the top ten hold approximately 7.2%. Sequenced material: PBMCs. The receptors were gathered from a human donor in good health. The CDR3 runs from the conserved cysteine through the conserved F or W. Fields, in order: V gene, J gene, CDR3 protein.

>TRBV4-2|TRBJ2-1
CASSQDGTIDEQFF
>TRBV7-7|TRBJ1-2
CASSLNLQGTGYTF
>TRBV7-9|TRBJ2-7
CASSLENIRDKQYF
>TRBV9|TRBJ2-2
CASSVGNTGELFF
>TRBV5-1|TRBJ2-5
CASSLAGRGHQETQYF
>TRBV10-2|TRBJ2-3
CASSEVPQDTQYF
>TRBV20-1|TRBJ2-7
CSASGGHEQYF
>TRBV7-3|TRBJ2-2
CASRGDYHTGELFF
>TRBV27|TRBJ2-2
CASSSGGRGTGELFF
>TRBV27|TRBJ2-1
CASSRSAGSSYNEQFF
>TRBV7-6|TRBJ2-2
CASSLIPPRPIVGGYTGELFF
>TRBV19|TRBJ2-2
CASKAGGTGELFF
>TRBV11-2|TRBJ2-1
CASSLDEGAHNEQFF
>TRBV30|TRBJ2-5
CAWQGLAGRETQYF
>TRBV5-6|TRBJ2-5
CASSLDTKETQYF
>TRBV7-2|TRBJ2-7
CASSFITGDEQYF
>TRBV5-1|TRBJ2-3
CASSPGQLSTDTQYF
>TRBV9|TRBJ2-2
CASTRQGDTGELFF
>TRBV25-1|TRBJ1-3
CASSAPGSGNTIYF
>TRBV5-4|TRBJ2-7
CASSRDRGFGEQYF
>TRBV11-2|TRBJ2-1
CASSKGDSGNEQFF
>TRBV19|TRBJ1-1
CASTRDFGDTEAFF
>TRBV11-2|TRBJ1-3
CASSLEGARGSGNTIYF
>TRBV18|TRBJ2-6
CASSAGGSGANVLTF
>TRBV18|TRBJ2-7
CASSATGREQYF
>TRBV5-1|TRBJ2-1
CASSSRAGGPGEQFF
>TRBV27|TRBJ2-1
CASSLLEGGNLNEQFF
>TRBV5-1|TRBJ2-1
CASSLTFREGGNEQFF
>TRBV5-1|TRBJ2-5
CASSWDSPETQYF
>TRBV9|TRBJ2-1
CASSVGGNGNNEQFF
>TRBV30|TRBJ1-5
CAWSRGSGPGPQHF